One and the same sample provided the 32 T cell receptor beta chains below, sequenced in a study of blood T cell repertoires in COVID-19. Here immunoSEQ multiplex PCR was the method, and the copy in TCRdb shows in-frame clones only, minus some. In the table there are about 190,000 clones, roughly 84% of which are singletons. Sample: peripheral blood. These receptors all stem from a woman of 80 years or more with active or convalescent COVID-19.

The chain joins TRBV7-9 to TRBJ2-3, with D perhaps matching TRBD2 (7 bases). V lost 5 bases and J lost 7, with 19 bases in between. Germline V gene sequence: CDR1 SEHNR, CDR2 FQNEAQ (reference sequence). The CDR3 loop spans 15 amino acids. The CDR3 here is CASSPRGGALNTQYF. In nucleotides, the CDR3 is TGTGCCAGCAGCCCCCGAGGGGGGGCGCTTAATACGCAGTATTTT. The whole variable domain, remainder taken from reference TRBV7-9 and TRBJ2-3, is DTGVSQNPRHKITKRGQNVTFRCDPISEHNRLYWYRQTLGQGPEFLTYFQNEAQLEKSRLLSDRFSAERPKGSFSTLEIQRTEQGDSAMYLCASSPRGGALNTQYFGPGTRLTVL.

The rearrangement links TRBV29-1 to TRBJ1-2; a possible D gene is TRBD1 (5 bases). The V gene's germline CDR1 is SQVTM and CDR2 ANQGSEA. Trimming took 1 base from V and 8 from J, leaving 11 bases between them. This CDR3 has 12 residues. DNA for the CDR3: TGCAGCGTTGAAGCGCAGGGCCGGGGCTACACCTTC. Translating it yields CSVEAQGRGYTF.

The gene calls are TRBV10-3 and TRBJ1-5, with a possible D match to TRBD1 (5 bases). The CDR3 loop spans 14 amino acids. Germline V lookup: CDR1 ENHRY, CDR2 SYGVKD. V was shortened by 6 bases and J by 2 bases, with 11 bases between the two germline ends. The CDR3 nucleotides are TGTGCCATCAGGGGGGGAAGCGGCAATCAGCCCCAGCATTTT. Protein: CAIRGGSGNQPQHF.

The chain links TRBV6-1 to TRBJ2-3, with D possibly matching TRBD2 (5 bases). Germline-derived CDR1 and CDR2 are MNHNS and SASEGT. Trimming shortened V by 3 bases and J by 4 bases, and 8 bases separated the two germline ends. The CDR3 runs to 13 residues. The CDR3 here is CASSEGVADTQYF. The CDR3 DNA is TGTGCCAGCAGTGAGGGAGTGGCAGATACGCAGTATTTT.

V and J are TRBV5-8 and TRBJ1-6; TRBD1 aligns across 9 bases. This CDR3 comprises 14 residues. CDR1 SGHTS and CDR2 YDEGEE come from the germline V gene. V shed 4 bases and J 9 bases; nucleotides not matched to a gene: 5. The CDR3 region is CASSIRQGGSPLHF. In DNA form, the CDR3 reads TGTGCCAGCAGCATTCGACAGGGGGGTTCACCCCTCCACTTT.

The chain carries TRBV11-2 and TRBJ2-3, with D unresolved. This CDR3 has 13 residues. Germline V gives CDR1 SGHAT, CDR2 FQNNGV. The V gene lost 0 bases and the J gene lost 2 bases, with 3 bases spanning the gap. The chain's CDR3 is CASSLDLTDTQYF. The CDR3 DNA follows: TGTGCCAGCAGCTTAGACCTCACAGATACGCAGTATTTT.

This sequence joins TRBV29-1 and TRBJ2-5; possible D gene TRBD2, 6 bases. There are 14 residues in the CDR3. Trimming cost V 7 bases and J 5 bases, with 20 bases left between them. Germline CDR1 and CDR2: SQVTM and ANQGSEA. The CDR3 protein is CSAGDGGVGETQYF. In DNA form, the CDR3 reads TGCAGCGCCGGAGACGGCGGGGTCGGGGAGACCCAGTACTTC. The whole variable domain, remainder taken from reference TRBV29-1 and TRBJ2-5, is SAVISQKPSRDICQRGTSLTIQCQVDSQVTMMFWYRQQPGQSLTLIATANQGSEATYESGFVIDKFPISRPNLTFSTLTVSNMSPEDSSIYLCSAGDGGVGETQYFGPGTRLLVL.

The rearrangement uses TRBV4-1 and TRBJ1-2; D is perhaps TRBD1 (5 bases). The germline V gene encodes CDR1 MGHRA and CDR2 YSYEKL. V was pared by 1 base and J by 3 bases, with 15 bases between. The CDR3 has 16 amino acids. The DNA for the CDR3 is TGCGCCAGCAGCCAAGTTCGTGGCAGGGTTGACTATGGCTACACCTTC. Translated: CASSQVRGRVDYGYTF.

The chain combines TRBV30 with TRBJ1-4; TRBD1 is a possible D gene (5 bases). The CDR3 length is 14 residues. CDR1 is GTSNPN and CDR2 is SVGIG in the germline V gene (reference sequence). The germline V and J ends were trimmed by 3 bases and 5 bases, with 13 bases remaining between them. CDR3 in amino acids: CAWRGGVGNEKLFF. CDR3 bases: TGTGCCTGGAGGGGGGGAGTGGGGAATGAAAAACTGTTTTTT.

This clone was seen a single time. The rearrangement links TRBV5-4 to TRBJ1-3; 9 nucleotides agree with TRBD1. Germline V gene sequence: CDR1 SGHNT, CDR2 YYREEE (reference sequence). J lost 0 bases, V lost 4 bases, and 5 bases had no gene match. The CDR3 length is 16 residues. This CDR3 reads CASSAGQGFSGNTIYF. The CDR3 DNA reads TGTGCCAGCAGCGCTGGACAGGGGTTCTCTGGAAACACCATATATTTT.

This clone was seen a single time. The chain carries TRBV9 and TRBJ2-1; 14 bases align to TRBD2. The junction had 10 bases not matched to a gene; V was cut back by 4 bases and J by 10 bases. This CDR3 comprises 16 residues. CDR1 is SGDLS, CDR2 YYNGEE, per germline. In DNA form, the CDR3 reads TGTGCCAGCAGCCCGGGACTAGCGGGAGTTAGTGGCGAGCAGTTCTTC. Translated: CASSPGLAGVSGEQFF.

The chain has TRBV6-1 and TRBJ1-4; D possibly corresponds to TRBD1 (6 bases). This CDR3 region has 14 residues. The germline CDR1 and CDR2 sequences are MNHNS and SASEGT. V was shortened by 0 bases and J by 4 bases, with 6 bases between the two germline ends. Written as DNA, the CDR3 is TGTGCCAGCAGTGAAGCAGGGGGTAATGAAAAACTGTTTTTT. It specifies CASSEAGGNEKLFF.

CDR3 nucleotides: TGTGCCAGCTCTCGGGAGGGGGCGCTTGACAATGAGCAGTTCTTC. Translated: CASSREGALDNEQFF. J is TRBJ2-1 and V is TRBV18; a weak D match, TRBD2 (8 bases). Germline CDR1 and CDR2: KGHSH and LQKENI. There are 15 residues in the CDR3. Between the trimmed V and J ends, which lost 6 bases and 5 bases, there was a span of 17 bases.

The genes are TRBV2 and TRBJ1-6, with 7 bases fitting TRBD1. V trimming: 6 bases; J trimming: 10 bases; junction bases outside the gene matches: 9. The germline V gene encodes CDR1 SNHLY and CDR2 FYNNEI. The CDR3 consists of 14 residues. CDR3 in amino acids: CASSLKGTASPLHF. Written as DNA, the CDR3 is TGTGCCAGCAGCCTAAAAGGGACAGCCTCACCCCTCCACTTT. Full variable domain (outside the CDR3, taken from reference TRBV2 and TRBJ1-6): EPEVTQTPSHQVTQMGQEVILRCVPISNHLYFYWYRQILGQKVEFLVSFYNNEISEKSEIFDDQFSVERPDGSNFTLKIRSTKLEDSAMYFCASSLKGTASPLHFGNGTRLTVT.

This clone showed up just once. The CDR3 DNA reads TGTGCCAGCAGGGAATGGGACAGTTTATCCTCACCCCTCCACTTT. Its translation: CASREWDSLSSPLHF. The rearrangement joins TRBV6-4 to TRBJ1-6, with 7 bases identical to TRBD1. The CDR3 covers 15 residues. Germline lookup yields CDR1 MRHNA and CDR2 SNTAGT. J was trimmed by 10 bases and V by 6 bases; bases with no gene match: 12.

This chain uses TRBV11-2 with TRBJ2-7; 7 nucleotides align to TRBD2. The CDR3 has 17 residues. After removal of 0 bases from V and 0 bases from J, the junction contained 8 bases not matched to a gene. CDR1 is SGHAT and CDR2 is FQNNGV in the germline V gene. CDR3 coding DNA: TGTGCCAGCAGCTTAGATGTGTGGGCTAGCGGCTCCTACGAGCAGTACTTC. Residues: CASSLDVWASGSYEQYF.

The V gene is TRBV7-3, the J gene TRBJ2-7; D may be TRBD1 (6 bases). Germline V gene data show CDR1 as SGHTA and CDR2 as FQGTGA. Trimming stripped 5 bases from V and 4 bases from J, with 12 bases between. The CDR3 totals 13 residues. The CDR3 sequence is CASSTGTGYEQYF. CDR3 in DNA: TGTGCCAGCAGCACCGGAACAGGGTACGAGCAGTACTTC.

The chain combines TRBV11-3 with TRBJ2-5; possible D gene TRBD2, 5 bases. Per germline, CDR1 SGHNT and CDR2 YENEEA. V was clipped by 5 bases and J by 2 bases, with 9 bases between them. The CDR3 length is 13 residues. CDR3 DNA: TGTGCCAGCAGCCGGGGTTCGCAAGAGACCCAGTACTTC. Encoded protein: CASSRGSQETQYF. The full variable domain, its missing parts supplied by reference TRBV11-3 and TRBJ2-5, is EAGVVQSPRYKIIEKKQPVAFWCNPISGHNTLYWYLQNLGQGPELLIRYENEEAVDDSQLPKDRFSAERLKGVDSTLKIQPAELGDSAVYLCASSRGSQETQYFGPGTRLLVL.

This chain links TRBV5-1 with TRBJ2-1; D ambiguous. This CDR3 spans 14 amino acids. V lost 0 bases and J lost 3, with 7 bases in between. Germline CDR1 SGHRS, CDR2 YFSETQ. As DNA, the CDR3 is TGCGCCAGCAGCTTGGACTCCTTCTACAATGAGCAGTTCTTC. Protein: CASSLDSFYNEQFF.

The chain has TRBV5-1 and TRBJ2-2; TRBD2 matches at 13 bases. Trimming cost V 0 bases and J 5 bases; bases outside gene matches: 4. Germline values: CDR1 SGHRS, CDR2 YFSETQ. The CDR3 covers 17 residues. This CDR3 reads CASSLGTSGSRTGELFF. The CDR3 DNA reads TGCGCCAGCAGCTTGGGGACTAGCGGGAGTCGGACCGGGGAGCTGTTTTTT.

This clone has a handful of counts. The rearrangement uses TRBV3-1 (or the pseudogene TRBV3-2) and TRBJ2-7; D is uncertain. Germline V gene data show CDR1 as LGHDT and CDR2 as YNNKEL (reference sequence). V lost 0 bases and J 0 bases, leaving 12 bases between the germline ends. This CDR3 is built from 16 residues. CDR3 bases: TGTGCCAGCAGCCAAGATTGGGCGCGCTCCTCCTACGAGCAGTACTTC. Translating it yields CASSQDWARSSYEQYF.

The rearrangement joins TRBV7-9 to TRBJ2-3; tentatively, D is TRBD1 (5 bases). V shed 4 bases and J shed 0 bases, with 17 bases lying between them. The CDR3 length is 17 residues. Germline V CDR1 and CDR2: SEHNR, FQNEAQ (reference sequence). The CDR3 DNA follows: TGTGCCAGCAGCTCCTATTACTTGACAGCCAGCACAGATACGCAGTATTTT. Its protein is CASSSYYLTASTDTQYF.

This clone was detected once. CDR3 loop: CASSESGRTDTQYF. The CDR3 DNA reads as TGCGCCAGCAGTGAGTCTGGCCGCACAGATACGCAGTATTTT. V usage is TRBV10-2 and J usage is TRBJ2-3; D ambiguous. The CDR3 sequence is 14 residues long. Germline V lookup: CDR1 WSHSY, CDR2 SAAADI. V was cut by 0 bases and J by 1 base, with 5 bases left in between.

This chain joins TRBV5-1 and TRBJ1-1, with 8 nucleotides matching TRBD1. V was pared by 3 bases and J by 7 bases, with 8 bases of the junction left unmatched. This CDR3 spans 14 amino acids. Germline V gene data show CDR1 as SGHRS and CDR2 as YFSETQ. CDR3 DNA sequence: TGCGCCAGCAGCTCGACAGGGGAATTGGGTGAAGCTTTCTTT. It is translated as CASSSTGELGEAFF.

This clone was seen once. The chain links TRBV11-2 to TRBJ1-6, with a possible D match to TRBD1 (6 bases). V shed 4 bases and J shed 3 bases, with 10 bases lying between them. The CDR3 is 15 amino acids. Germline CDR1 SGHAT, CDR2 FQNNGV. CDR3 bases: TGTGCCAGCAGCTCCAGAGGGGGCTATAATTCACCCCTCCACTTT. Amino acids: CASSSRGGYNSPLHF.

The chain has TRBV23-1 and TRBJ1-4; D may be TRBD1 (5 bases). TRBV23-1 is an open reading frame whose function is uncertain. V was trimmed by 0 bases and J by 6 bases, leaving 17 bases between them. CDR3 length: 17 residues. CDR3 region: CASSQSGGDSVDEKLFF. The CDR3 nucleotides are TGCGCCAGCAGTCAATCGGGAGGGGACTCCGTGGATGAAAAACTGTTTTTT.

CDR3 region: CASSGRVPGELFF. The CDR3 DNA follows: TGTGCCAGCAGCGGCAGGGTTCCCGGGGAGCTGTTTTTT. The chain is built from TRBV7-8 and TRBJ2-2; TRBD1 is a possible D gene (5 bases). Trimming took off 5 bases at V and 6 bases at J, with 10 bases between the two ends. In germline, CDR1 is SGHVS, CDR2 FQNEAQ. The CDR3 is 13 residues long.

Concerning this clone itself: This sample also contains other DNA sequences that code for the same CDR3. The chain joins TRBV28 to TRBJ1-2, with D possibly being TRBD1 (5 bases). Germline V gives CDR1 MDHEN, CDR2 SYDVKM. The CDR3 runs to 11 residues. V dropped 4 bases and J dropped 7 bases, with 7 bases sitting between them. The CDR3 is CASSWGVGYTF. CDR3 DNA sequence: TGTGCCAGCAGTTGGGGGGTTGGCTACACCTTC.

The chain carries TRBV6-1 and TRBJ2-1; 9 bases match TRBD1. The CDR3 has 14 residues. Looked up from germline, CDR1 is MNHNS and CDR2 is SASEGT. After removal of 6 bases from V and 5 bases from J, the junction contained 5 bases not matched to a gene. CDR3 sequence reads: CASRRDRANNEQFF. The CDR3 DNA reads TGTGCCAGCAGGCGGGACAGGGCAAACAATGAGCAGTTCTTC.

The chain is built from TRBV7-3 and TRBJ2-7; D may be TRBD2 (5 bases). V was pared by 0 bases and J by 0 bases, with 15 bases between. This CDR3 is built from 17 residues. The V gene's germline CDR1 is SGHTA and CDR2 FQGTGA. The CDR3 bases are TGTGCCAGCAGCTTAACAACCGTCGCGGGTAGCTCCTACGAGCAGTACTTC. Amino acids: CASSLTTVAGSSYEQYF.

This clone was seen a single time. The CDR3: CASSPVGQGPYNEQFF. CDR3 coding DNA: TGTGCCAGTAGTCCGGTAGGACAGGGGCCTTACAATGAGCAGTTCTTC. The chain combines TRBV19 with TRBJ2-1, with 9 positions matching TRBD1. The CDR3 is 16 amino acids. Germline V gene sequence: CDR1 LNHDA, CDR2 SQIVND (reference sequence). The V segment lost 5 bases and the J segment 4 bases; nucleotides outside the gene matches: 9.

The chain has TRBV4-2 and TRBJ2-7; TRBD1 matches 11 bases. Germline CDR1 and CDR2: LGHNA and YNFKEQ. This CDR3 spans 16 amino acids. V shed 0 bases and J 5 bases; nucleotides not matched to a gene: 6. The CDR3 spells CASSQDGDRGVHEQYF. The CDR3 DNA reads TGTGCCAGCAGCCAAGATGGGGACAGGGGGGTCCACGAGCAGTACTTC.